These T cell receptor beta chains were read from a single sample in a study of cytomegalovirus exposure and HLA in healthy donors. Using immunoSEQ multiplex PCR, the repertoire was profiled, and TCRdb retains in-frame clones only, with some absent. The sample lists approximately 100,000 clones, roughly 80% occurring once. The specimen sequenced was PBMCs. Every receptor here comes from a man aged 55 to 70 in good health and CMV-seropositive. Each CDR3 is given with its conserved first and last residue. D genes are given only for firm matches. A row's size may be missing; if present it is once, few, many or a size class.

size	V	J	D	DNA	CDR3
NA	TRBV4-1	TRBJ2-3	NA	TGCGCCAGCAGCTCCGAGGGCGGGGACACAGATACGCAGTATTTT	CASSSEGGDTDTQYF
once	TRBV20-1	TRBJ2-7	TRBD2	TGCAGTGTTCGGGGGGGTCACGAGCAGTACTTC	CSVRGGHEQYF
NA	TRBV6-4	TRBJ2-1	TRBD2	TGTGCCAGCAGTCTGGGACTAGCTCGGTACAATGAGCAGTTCTTC	CASSLGLARYNEQFF
NA	TRBV5-6	TRBJ2-5	TRBD2	TGTGCCAGCAGCCCCCGCCAGGGACTACCGCAAGAGACCCAGTACTTC	CASSPRQGLPQETQYF
NA	TRBV9	TRBJ2-6	NA	TGTGCCAGCAGCTCGTCACAGGGCTCTGGGGCCAACGTCCTGACTTTC	CASSSSQGSGANVLTF
NA	TRBV30	TRBJ2-7	TRBD1	TGTGCCTGGGACCGGGACAGAGTTCAGGGCGAGCAGTACTTC	CAWDRDRVQGEQYF
NA	TRBV5-1	TRBJ2-1	NA	TGCGCCAGCAGCTCCAAGAGCGGGCTAGAAAGCTACAATGAGCAGTTCTTC	CASSSKSGLESYNEQFF
NA	TRBV5-1	TRBJ2-7	TRBD1	TGCGCCAGCAGCACGACAGGGTCCTACGAGCAGTACTTC	CASSTTGSYEQYF
NA	TRBV9	TRBJ1-1	NA	TGTGCCAGCAGCGTAGGACAGGAGATGAACACTGAAGCTTTCTTT	CASSVGQEMNTEAFF
NA	TRBV5-4	TRBJ2-7	NA	TGTGCCAGCAGCTTGGATGGGCAGAGCTCCTACGAGCAGTACTTC	CASSLDGQSSYEQYF
NA	TRBV5-5	TRBJ2-7	NA	TGTGCCAGCAGCTTTGGGCTAAACTACGAGCAGTACTTC	CASSFGLNYEQYF
NA	TRBV7-8	TRBJ1-1	NA	TGTGCCAGCAGCTTAGGAGGGAGCACTGAAGCTTTCTTT	CASSLGGSTEAFF
NA	TRBV29-1	TRBJ2-1	NA	TGCAGCGTTGAGTACAGAGACTACAATGAGCAGTTCTTC	CSVEYRDYNEQFF
NA	TRBV30	TRBJ2-3	TRBD2	TGTGCCTGGAGAGGGCGGGGGGGCCGAGATACGCAGTATTTT	CAWRGRGGRDTQYF
NA	TRBV27	TRBJ2-1	NA	TGTGCCAGCACTGGACACCTATACAATGAGCAGTTCTTC	CASTGHLYNEQFF
NA	TRBV5-1	TRBJ1-2	TRBD1	TGCGCCAGCAGCTTGAGCGCCCACACAGGGGGCGGCTATGGCTACACCTTC	CASSLSAHTGGGYGYTF
once	TRBV10-1	TRBJ2-1	NA	TGCGCCAGCAGGGAAGGAGGTCCGGGGAATGAGCAGTTCTTC	CASREGGPGNEQFF
NA	TRBV9	TRBJ2-1	TRBD2	TGTGCCAGCAGCGGGATGAGTTCGGGCGGGGGTGCGGTTGAGCAGTTCTTC	CASSGMSSGGGAVEQFF
few	TRBV11-1	TRBJ1-6	NA	TGTGCCAGCAGCCCAGGAAGCTCCGGACTTTTGTATTCACCCCTCCACTTT	CASSPGSSGLLYSPLHF
NA	TRBV5-1	TRBJ2-2	NA	TGCGCCAGCAGCCTCTCTTCCGGGACTTATACCGGGGAGCTGTTTTTT	CASSLSSGTYTGELFF
NA	TRBV29-1	TRBJ2-3	TRBD2	TGCAGCGTGTCTAGCGGGGGGGCGGAGGCGCAGTATTTT	CSVSSGGAEAQYF
NA	TRBV2	TRBJ2-2	TRBD2	TGTGCCAGCAGTTCCGGGACTAGGGGGGCCGGGGAGCTGTTTTTT	CASSSGTRGAGELFF
NA	TRBV27	TRBJ2-2	TRBD2	TGTGCCAGCAGTTTCCTCGGACTAGTTCGCACCGGGGAGCTGTTTTTT	CASSFLGLVRTGELFF
once	TRBV4-1	TRBJ1-5	NA	TGCGCCAGCAGCCAAGATCATAGCAATCAGCCCCAGCATTTT	CASSQDHSNQPQHF
once	TRBV5-1	TRBJ1-2	NA	TGCGCCAGCAGCTTGTACGGGAATGGCTACACCTTC	CASSLYGNGYTF
NA	TRBV30	TRBJ1-2	NA	TGTGCCCGCCATGGGCAGGGCGACTATGGCTACACCTTC	CARHGQGDYGYTF
NA	TRBV18	TRBJ1-2	NA	TGTGCCAGCTCACCACCGGCAGGGGCTAACTATGGCTACACCTTC	CASSPPAGANYGYTF
NA	TRBV28	TRBJ2-7	NA	TGTGCCAGCAGGGTCCCCGGGGGGCGAGTCGAGCAGTACTTC	CASRVPGGRVEQYF
NA	TRBV27	TRBJ1-5	TRBD1	TGTGCCAGCAGTCCCCGGACAGGGGGACCCCATCAGCCCCAGCATTTT	CASSPRTGGPHQPQHF
NA	TRBV27	TRBJ2-7	NA	TGTGCCAGCAGTTCAGGGGCTGGGGCCTACGAGCAGTACTTC	CASSSGAGAYEQYF
NA	TRBV2	TRBJ1-2	NA	TGTGCCAGCAGTACGGAGAACTATGGCTACACCTTC	CASSTENYGYTF
NA	TRBV6-5	TRBJ1-4	NA	TGTGCCAGCAGTTATCTGAGATTTAATGAAAAACTGTTTTTT	CASSYLRFNEKLFF
NA	TRBV7-6	TRBJ1-4	NA	TGTGCCAGCAGCCCAGAGGAGTTAAGAAATGAAAAACTGTTTTTT	CASSPEELRNEKLFF
NA	TRBV7-9	TRBJ2-2	NA	TGTTCCAGCAGCTACGGAGGGCTGTTTTTT	CSSSYGGLFF
NA	TRBV6-1	TRBJ1-1	NA	TGTGCCAGCAGTGAATCGAGGGTTACTGAAGCTTTCTTT	CASSESRVTEAFF
NA	TRBV7-8	TRBJ2-3	NA	TGTGCCAGCAGCCTGGGACAATCCACAGATACGCAGTATTTT	CASSLGQSTDTQYF
NA	TRBV6-1	TRBJ2-7	TRBD1	TGTGCCAGCAGCGAAGACAGGGGCTATGTTTACGAGCAGTACTTC	CASSEDRGYVYEQYF
NA	TRBV4-3	TRBJ1-4	NA	TGCGCCAGCAGCCTGTTGGGGGGGGAAAAACTGTTTTTT	CASSLLGGEKLFF
few	TRBV10-1	TRBJ1-1	TRBD1	TGCGCCAGCAGTGAGTCGTTACAGGGGGACACTGAAGCTTTCTTT	CASSESLQGDTEAFF
once	TRBV5-1	TRBJ2-3	NA	TGCGCCAGCAGCTTGGGGTGGACTAGCACAGATACGCAGTATTTT	CASSLGWTSTDTQYF
NA	TRBV27	TRBJ1-2	NA	TGTGCCAGCAGCCGCGGGGAGGGGCCCTCTAATGGCTACACCTTC	CASSRGEGPSNGYTF
NA	TRBV5-1	TRBJ2-3	TRBD1	TGCGCCAGCAGCTTGGCAGGGGGCGACGCAGATACGCAGTATTTT	CASSLAGGDADTQYF
NA	TRBV7-8	TRBJ2-5	TRBD1	TGTGCCAGCAGCCTCTGGGGACAGGGCGGCGTAGAGACCCAGTACTTC	CASSLWGQGGVETQYF
once	TRBV7-9	TRBJ2-7	NA	TGTGCCAGCAGCTCACGACAGATCTCCTACGAGCAGTACTTC	CASSSRQISYEQYF
NA	TRBV11-2	TRBJ1-1	TRBD1	TGTGCCAGCAGCTCTACCCCGCGCAGGGGGGAACGGAACACTGAAGCTTTCTTT	CASSSTPRRGERNTEAFF
NA	TRBV29-1	TRBJ1-4	TRBD1	TGCAGCGTTTCCCCGACAGGGGTTGATGAAAAACTGTTTTTT	CSVSPTGVDEKLFF
NA	TRBV6-5	TRBJ1-2	TRBD1	TGTGCCAGCAGACCAGGGACAGTCTATGGCTACACCTTC	CASRPGTVYGYTF
NA	TRBV19	TRBJ2-4	NA	TGTGCCAGTAGTAAACGGGACACCGCCTATGGAAACATTCAGTACTTC	CASSKRDTAYGNIQYF
NA	TRBV7-9	TRBJ1-1	NA	TGTTCCAGCAGCTTATTCCGACAGAAAGGGACTGAAGCTTTCTTT	CSSSLFRQKGTEAFF
NA	TRBV28	TRBJ2-3	NA	TGTGCCAGCAGTTTGAGGGCGCCAGATACGCAGTATTTT	CASSLRAPDTQYF
few	TRBV30	TRBJ2-1	TRBD2	TGTGCCTGGAACAGCGGGGGGGCTTTCTACAATGAGCAGTTCTTC	CAWNSGGAFYNEQFF
NA	TRBV13	TRBJ2-3	NA	TGTGCCAGCAGCTTAAGGTCTGTGGGGCGGAATACGCAGTATTTT	CASSLRSVGRNTQYF
NA	TRBV7-3	TRBJ2-7	TRBD1	TGTGCCAGCAGCCCCTACGGGTGGACAGGGCGGGACGAGCAGTACTTC	CASSPYGWTGRDEQYF
NA	TRBV5-4	TRBJ1-2	TRBD1	TGTGCCAGCAGCCTACACCGGGACAGGGGGAGGATTAACTATGGCTACACCTTC	CASSLHRDRGRINYGYTF